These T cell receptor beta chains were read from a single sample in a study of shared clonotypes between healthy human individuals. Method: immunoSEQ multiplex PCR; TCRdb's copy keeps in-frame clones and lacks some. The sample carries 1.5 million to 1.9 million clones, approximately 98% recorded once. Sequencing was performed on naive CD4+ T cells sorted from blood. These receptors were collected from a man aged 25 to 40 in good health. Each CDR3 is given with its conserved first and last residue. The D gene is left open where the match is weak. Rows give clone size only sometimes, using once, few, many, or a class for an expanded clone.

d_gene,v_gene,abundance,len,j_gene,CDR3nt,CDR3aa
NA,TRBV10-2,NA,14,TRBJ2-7,TGCGCCAGCAGTGAGTCGCCTAGCTCCTACGAGCAGTACTTC,CASSESPSSYEQYF
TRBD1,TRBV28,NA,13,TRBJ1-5,TGTGCCAGCCGTGACAGGGGACCAAGGTCCCAGCATTTT,CASRDRGPRSQHF
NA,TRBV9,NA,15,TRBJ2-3,TGTGCCAGCAGCGTAGGTCGGGGATACACAGATACGCAGTATTTT,CASSVGRGYTDTQYF
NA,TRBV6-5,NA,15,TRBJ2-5,TGTGCCAGCACGCAGGGGGGACCCCGCCAAGAGACCCAGTACTTC,CASTQGGPRQETQYF
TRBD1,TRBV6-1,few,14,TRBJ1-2,TGTGCCAGCAGTACCCGGACAGGGCACTATGGCTACACCTTC,CASSTRTGHYGYTF
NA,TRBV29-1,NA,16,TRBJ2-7,TGCAGCGGGGGGTTATATTATCCAGGGTTACTACGCGAGCAGTACTTC,CSGGLYYPGLLREQYF
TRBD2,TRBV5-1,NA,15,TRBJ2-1,TGCGCCAGCAGCTTGGGGACTAGCGGGAGCTATGAGCAGTTCTTC,CASSLGTSGSYEQFF
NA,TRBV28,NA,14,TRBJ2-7,TGTGCCAGCAGCCCCCCGGGACTCCCGTACGAGCAGTACTTC,CASSPPGLPYEQYF
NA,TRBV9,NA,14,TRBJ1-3,TGTGCCAGCAGCCCCGACAACTCTGGAAACACCATATATTTT,CASSPDNSGNTIYF
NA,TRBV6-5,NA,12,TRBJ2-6,TGTGCCAGCGGGAGTGGGGCCAACGTCCTGACTTTC,CASGSGANVLTF
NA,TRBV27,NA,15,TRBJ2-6,TGTGCCAGCAGCTTCGGGGGCTCTGGGGCCAACGTCCTGACTTTC,CASSFGGSGANVLTF
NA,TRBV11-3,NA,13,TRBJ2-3,TGTGCCAGCAGCTCCGGAGTCACAGATACGCAGTATTTT,CASSSGVTDTQYF
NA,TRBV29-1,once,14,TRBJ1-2,TGCAGCGTTGGAGAGGGTATACGCAACTATGGCTACACCTTC,CSVGEGIRNYGYTF
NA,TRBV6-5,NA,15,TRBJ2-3,TGTGCCAGCCGAACGGGGGGACAGGAGTCGAATACGCAGTATTTT,CASRTGGQESNTQYF